Sequencing of this T cell receptor beta chain was carried out in a study of cytomegalovirus exposure and HLA in healthy donors. Study results and limitations: Many donors shared some public TCRs, even though most TCR sequences were rare.

Between the trimmed V and J ends, which lost 2 bases and 7 bases, there was a span of 14 bases. Germline CDR1 is MNHNS and CDR2 is SASEGT. The CDR3 has 14 amino acids. Researchers ran the PCR with 60 Vbeta and 13 Jbeta primers. The method was immunoSEQ multiplex PCR; TCRdb's version includes in-frame clones alone and lacks a portion of them. This table holds about 75,000 clones, roughly 84% found once. Of note for this clone: Its antigen is currently unknown.

This TCR came from a man between 65 and 85 years old in good health and CMV-seropositive. V and J are TRBV6-1 and TRBJ1-1; D is unresolved. The sequencing sample was made of PBMCs. The CDR3 sequence is CASSERRARDEAFF. In DNA, the CDR3 is TGTGCCAGCAGTGAAAGACGGGCTCGGGATGAAGCTTTCTTT.